A selection of T cell receptor beta chains follows, all from one sample in a study of blood T cells in healthy people across ages. TCRdb fed the 5' RACE reads into MiXCR, producing one record per CDR3 protein. The data contain 710,000 or so distinct CDR3 sequences, approximately 29% of them seen just once; the ten biggest clones take up about 16%. Sequenced: blood. The receptors were gathered from an elderly woman in good health. The CDR3 runs from the conserved cysteine through the conserved F or W.

>TRBV7-2|TRBJ2-1
CASSLSIRGEQQFF
>TRBV7-2|TRBJ2-5
CASSPRRAGAYNEQYF
>TRBV20-1|TRBJ2-7
CSACRQPTSYEQYF
>TRBV2|TRBJ2-1
CASSADPSGGEYNEQFF
>TRBV7-8|TRBJ1-5
CASSLGRGGGPRTGNYSNQPQHF
>TRBV18|TRBJ2-1
CASSPTRTEQFF
>TRBV6-5|TRBJ2-7
CASSYRGERGYEQYF
>TRBV4-1|TRBJ2-7
CASSQAGHGVGEQYF
>TRBV27|TRBJ1-2
CASSFREGYGYTF
>TRBV5-1|TRBJ1-2
CASSPSGTGDFYTF
>TRBV10-3|TRBJ1-5
CAISESGGNQPQHF
>TRBV29-1|TRBJ2-1
CSVSGTSGSGEQFF
>TRBV11-2|TRBJ2-1
CASSERTGNMDNEQFF
>TRBV20-1|TRBJ1-5
CSARDTGNSNQPQHF
>TRBV5-6|TRBJ2-3
CTSSFHPDAQYF
>TRBV4-3|TRBJ2-3
CASSRDIPDTQYF
>TRBV14|TRBJ1-6
CASSLTKQGFSYNSPLHF
>TRBV21-1|TRBJ2-5
CASSSGQDQETQYF
>TRBV3-1|TRBJ2-1
CASSQEPRDEQFF
>TRBV20-1|TRBJ2-1
CSARPGTEEFF
>TRBV7-2|.
CASSPGREFSEQYF
>TRBV7-9|TRBJ2-3
CASSLELDTQYF
>TRBV7-2|TRBJ1-1
CASSLNSLNTEAFF
>TRBV21-1|TRBJ2-4
CASSNLPIQAPVAKNIQYF
>TRBV20-1|TRBJ2-7
CSAGTSGGNKQYF
>TRBV7-3|TRBJ2-7
CASSPTSGGPQYF
>TRBV6-4|TRBJ2-1
CASSMTSGAPSFF
>TRBV12-3/TRBV12-4|TRBJ2-2
CASSPAPGELFF
>TRBV20-1|TRBJ1-5
CSARGRFNQPQHF
>TRBV6-6|.
CASSSAGLTGVGEQYF
>TRBV5-5|TRBJ1-6
CASSREGAGSSYNSPLHF
>TRBV7-9|TRBJ2-1
CAQGGDEQFF
>TRBV9|TRBJ2-3
CASSVAPRLTDTQYF
>TRBV20-1|TRBJ2-7
CSASGTSGGGPLGEQYF
>TRBV7-2|TRBJ1-2
CASSLPAQARRGGYTF
>TRBV5-8|TRBJ2-6
CASSLEGAGANVLTF
>TRBV6-2/TRBV6-3|TRBJ1-4
CASSKRITSPEDEKLFF
>TRBV2|TRBJ2-7
CASEEKDRPPYEQYF
>TRBV10-3|TRBJ2-1
CAISGGGTSYNEQFF
>TRBV5-1|TRBJ1-6
CASSLDRDSPLHF
>TRBV5-6|TRBJ2-7
CASSPFDRDYQVYEQYF
>TRBV4-2|TRBJ2-3
CASSPRPASGNSDTQYF
>TRBV2|.
CASRERHFFYEQYF
>TRBV5-1|TRBJ2-5
CASSARQGAFGEQYF
>TRBV10-3|TRBJ1-1
CAIKKGLGQGKDTEAFF
>TRBV20-1|TRBJ2-3
CSARGPIAGPTDTQYF
>TRBV5-6|TRBJ2-1
CASSPHGSSGGAGEQFF
>TRBV5-6|TRBJ2-7
CASSLPQADYEQYF
>TRBV20-1|TRBJ2-1
CSAGLLDLRYNEQFF
>TRBV12-3/TRBV12-4|TRBJ1-2
CASSLDVGNGYTF
>TRBV4-3|TRBJ1-6
CASSQARGGNFYLHF
>TRBV12-3/TRBV12-4|TRBJ2-1
CASSFRKRGVSYNEQFF
>TRBV5-4|TRBJ1-2
CASSPQGTDGYTF
>TRBV20-1|TRBJ2-7
CSAPTGPYEQYF
>TRBV12-3/TRBV12-4|TRBJ2-1
CASSLGRGSYNEQFF
>TRBV20-1|TRBJ1-5
CSATLTPGQGRLGSNQPQHF
>TRBV9|TRBJ1-1
CASSSERDGGTEAFF